This T cell receptor beta chain was retrieved from a study of blood T cell repertoires in COVID-19. The table came from immunoSEQ multiplex PCR; TCRdb's copy has only in-frame clones and leaves some out. The sample comprises 200,000 to 300,000 clones, approximately 86% of which are singletons, and 3% to 3.5% rests with the top ten. Germline trimming cut 0 bases from V and 5 bases from J; bases unmatched to any gene: 13. The CDR3 length is 17 residues. CDR1 SGDLS and CDR2 YYNGEE come from the germline V gene. The TCR originated in a woman in her 30s who had recovered from COVID-19. The sequenced sample consisted of peripheral blood. V usage is TRBV9 and J usage is TRBJ2-7; 8 bases match TRBD2. CDR3 sequence: CASSVGSGLAGPNEQYF. In nucleotides, the CDR3 is TGTGCCAGCAGCGTAGGCAGCGGGCTAGCGGGCCCCAACGAGCAGTACTTC.